Listed below are T cell receptor beta chains from one sample, sequenced in a study of OX40 agonist ivuxolimab in advanced cancers. Clones were read by immunoSEQ multiplex PCR, and TCRdb kept only the in-frame ones, dropping some. The repertoire includes 60,000 or so clones, about 82% of them detected once, and more than 0.9% sits in the top ten. The sequencing here drew on CD4+ or CD8+ T cells sorted from blood, taken in a trial of the OX40 agonist ivuxolimab. These receptors were obtained from an adult with an advanced solid tumor such as melanoma, head and neck, liver or kidney cancer. CDR3s include the opening cysteine and the closing phenylalanine or tryptophan. D genes are given only for firm matches. The size field is filled for only some rows; it gives once, few, many or a size class.

clone size,V gene,D gene,J gene,CDR3 protein,CDR3 DNA
.,TRBV13,TRBD1,TRBJ2-5,CASSLGTGRFQETQYF,TGTGCCAGCAGCCTAGGGACAGGCCGTTTCCAAGAGACCCAGTACTTC
.,TRBV5-5,.,TRBJ1-1,CASSLNGGNTEAFF,TGTGCCAGCAGCTTGAACGGAGGGAACACTGAAGCTTTCTTT
.,TRBV7-2,.,TRBJ2-2,CASSLVSGANTGELFF,TGTGCCAGCAGCTTAGTTAGCGGAGCGAACACCGGGGAGCTGTTTTTT
.,TRBV6-5,TRBD1,TRBJ2-7,CASSYRRGPYEQYF,TGTGCCAGCAGTTACCGCAGGGGGCCCTACGAGCAGTACTTC
.,TRBV5-1,.,TRBJ2-7,CASSLGGGSYEQYF,TGCGCCAGCAGCTTGGGTGGGGGATCCTACGAGCAGTACTTC
.,TRBV5-1,.,TRBJ2-2,CASSLGVAGELFF,TGCGCCAGCAGCTTGGGAGTTGCCGGGGAGCTGTTTTTT
.,TRBV10-3,TRBD2,TRBJ2-1,CAISEFPSGGVNEQFF,TGTGCCATCAGTGAGTTCCCTAGCGGGGGGGTGAATGAGCAGTTCTTC
.,TRBV5-1,.,TRBJ2-2,CASSLRGSNTGELFF,TGCGCCAGCAGCTTGCGAGGCTCGAACACCGGGGAGCTGTTTTTT
once,TRBV4-1,.,TRBJ1-2,CASSQFWGLGGYTF,TGCGCCAGCAGCCAGTTTTGGGGGCTAGGAGGCTACACCTTC
once,TRBV5-1,.,TRBJ1-1,CASKRGGSGTEAFF,TGCGCCAGCAAGCGAGGGGGGTCGGGCACTGAAGCTTTCTTT
.,TRBV19,.,TRBJ1-3,CASSPKQGVHSGNTIYF,TGTGCCAGTAGTCCCAAACAGGGAGTTCACTCTGGAAACACCATATATTTT
.,TRBV27,TRBD1,TRBJ1-2,CASTPRQGIRYGYTF,TGTGCCAGCACCCCGAGACAGGGTATTCGCTATGGCTACACCTTC
.,TRBV18,.,TRBJ2-7,CASSPPGPAYEQYF,TGTGCCAGCTCACCCCCGGGACCGGCATACGAGCAGTACTTC